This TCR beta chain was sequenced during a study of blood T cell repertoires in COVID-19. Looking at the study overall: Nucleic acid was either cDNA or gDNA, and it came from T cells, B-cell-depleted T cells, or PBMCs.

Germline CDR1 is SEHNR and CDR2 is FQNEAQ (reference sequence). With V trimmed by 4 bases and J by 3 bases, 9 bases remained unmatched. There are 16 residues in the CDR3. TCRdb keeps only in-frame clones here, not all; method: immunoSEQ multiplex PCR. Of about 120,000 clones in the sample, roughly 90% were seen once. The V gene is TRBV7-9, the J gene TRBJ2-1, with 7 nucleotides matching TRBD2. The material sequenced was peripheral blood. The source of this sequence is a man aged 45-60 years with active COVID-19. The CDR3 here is CASSSLGGRNYNEQFF. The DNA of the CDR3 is TGTGCCAGCAGCTCCCTCGGCGGGAGAAACTACAATGAGCAGTTCTTC.